One sample yielded the 11 T cell receptor beta chains listed below, sequenced in a study of blood T cell repertoires in COVID-19. Profiling relied on immunoSEQ multiplex PCR, and the TCRdb table lists in-frame clones only, not all of them. This sample has some 77,000 clones; roughly 85% occur once, and the top ten carry 1.8%. Sequenced: peripheral blood. The origin of the receptors is a woman aged 60-75 years with acute or convalescent COVID-19.

The chain couples TRBV7-8 to TRBJ1-4, with 8 positions matching TRBD1. This CDR3 contains 16 residues. In germline, CDR1 is SGHVS, CDR2 FQNEAQ. Trimming cost V 5 bases and J 2 bases; bases outside gene matches: 7. For the CDR3, the DNA is TGTGCCAGCAGCCCGAACACAGGGGGTACTAATGAAAAACTGTTTTTT. It encodes CASSPNTGGTNEKLFF.

The chain has TRBV2 and TRBJ1-4; 10 bases agree with TRBD1. The CDR3 totals 15 residues. Germline V gives CDR1 SNHLY, CDR2 FYNNEI. V lost 6 bases and J lost 1; bases outside the gene matches: 2. The CDR3 DNA reads as TGTGCCAGCAGCGGACAGGGGGGAACTAATGAAAAACTGTTTTTT. Amino acid sequence: CASSGQGGTNEKLFF.

The genes are TRBV6-6 and TRBJ2-1; 9 bases are shared with TRBD2. Germline CDR1 and CDR2: MNHNY and SVGAGI (reference sequence). The CDR3 is 15 amino acids. Trimming cost V 1 base and J 8 bases; bases outside gene matches: 6. CDR3 in amino acids: CASSYLTSGLDEQFF. CDR3 nucleotide sequence: TGTGCCAGCAGTTACTTGACTAGCGGTCTCGATGAGCAGTTCTTC.

This chain joins TRBV5-6 and TRBJ1-2; 7 bases fit TRBD1. CDR3 length: 14 amino acids. Germline trimming cut 9 bases from V and 5 bases from J; bases unmatched to any gene: 13. Germline lookup yields CDR1 SGHDT and CDR2 YYEEEE. The CDR3: CATTVFDRAYGYTF. CDR3 coding DNA: TGTGCCACCACTGTTTTTGACAGGGCATATGGCTACACCTTC.

The J gene is TRBJ2-7, the V gene TRBV7-3; 9 nucleotides match TRBD2. The CDR3 length is 16 residues. CDR1 SGHTA and CDR2 FQGTGA come from the germline V gene. V lost 7 bases to trimming and J lost 4 bases; unmatched junction nucleotides: 14. The CDR3 DNA reads TGTGCCAGCAATCCAGTTGGCGGGAGGGCCGGTTACGAGCAGTACTTC. Protein product: CASNPVGGRAGYEQYF.

This chain joins TRBV7-2 and TRBJ2-5; D gene ambiguous. Per germline, CDR1 SGHTA and CDR2 FQGNSA. The V gene lost 2 bases and the J gene lost 5 bases, with 6 bases spanning the gap. The CDR3 is 12 amino acids. The CDR3: CASSLMRETQYF. The CDR3 DNA reads TGTGCCAGCAGCTTAATGCGCGAGACCCAGTACTTC. The full variable domain, rest sourced from reference TRBV7-2 and TRBJ2-5, is GAGVSQSPSNKVTEKGKDVELRCDPISGHTALYWYRQSLGQGLEFLIYFQGNSAPDKSGLPSDRFSAERTGGSVSTLTIQRTQQEDSAVYLCASSLMRETQYFGPGTRLLVL.

This clone came up a few times. The chain recombines TRBV5-1 with TRBJ2-1; the match to TRBD2 covers 9 bases. The CDR3 sequence is 18 residues long. Unmatched junction bases numbered 11, after V lost 0 bases and J lost 4 bases. Looked up from germline, CDR1 is SGHRS and CDR2 is YFSETQ. The CDR3 nucleotides are TGCGCCAGCAGCTTGGGCCCTATGGCGGGAGGGGGGTACAATGAGCAGTTCTTC. This gives the protein CASSLGPMAGGGYNEQFF.

The chain has TRBV7-9 and TRBJ1-3; D is unresolved. The V end was cut by 6 bases, the J end by 0 bases, with 6 bases between. From germline, CDR1 is SEHNR and CDR2 FQNEAQ (reference sequence). This CDR3 comprises 13 residues. This chain's CDR3 is CASRQNSGNTIYF. CDR3 nucleotides: TGTGCCAGCAGACAAAACTCTGGAAACACCATATATTTT.

The rearrangement joins TRBV9 to TRBJ1-2; 7 nucleotides agree with TRBD1. Germline assignment: CDR1 SGDLS and CDR2 YYNGEE. The CDR3 consists of 15 residues. Trimming took 4 bases from V and 5 from J; bases not matched to a gene: 11. The chain's CDR3 is CASSPTSGQPYGYTF. The CDR3 DNA reads as TGTGCCAGCAGCCCCACCTCGGGACAGCCTTATGGCTACACCTTC.

This clone was seen more than once but under ten times. The genes are TRBV7-9 and TRBJ1-1; 7 nucleotides align to TRBD1. Germline assignment: CDR1 SEHNR and CDR2 FQNEAQ (reference sequence). V dropped 0 bases and J dropped 10; count of bases not matched to a gene: 8. This CDR3 is 14 amino acids long. CDR3 sequence reads: CASSLALEGAGAFF. In DNA form, the CDR3 reads TGTGCCAGCAGCTTAGCGCTAGAGGGGGCCGGAGCTTTCTTT.

The V gene is TRBV9, the J gene TRBJ1-4; D is ambiguous. The CDR3 runs to 15 residues. From germline, CDR1 is SGDLS and CDR2 YYNGEE. With 0 bases removed from V and 5 bases from J, the gap between germline ends came to 11 bases. The CDR3 DNA follows: TGTGCCAGCAGCGTAGGGTCCCAGGCAAATGAAAAACTGTTTTTT. Translation gives CASSVGSQANEKLFF.